Shown below are 2 T cell receptor beta chains from a single sample sequenced in a study of identical twins. TCRdb ran MiXCR on the 5' RACE reads and lists one entry per CDR3 protein. The sample includes 700,000 or so distinct CDR3 sequences, 8.5% to 9% of them seen just once. This sample also appeared in a second study, on yellow fever vaccine responses in identical twins.

Sequencing was carried out using PBMCs. These receptors were obtained from a woman under 30 in good health.

This clonotype was found a few times. The chain combines TRBV9 with TRBJ2-1, with D possibly matching TRBD2 (5 bases). Trimming removed 4 bases from V and 5 bases from J, with 19 bases in between. The CDR3 consists of 16 residues. Germline V gene sequence: CDR1 SGDLS, CDR2 YYNGEE. CDR3 sequence reads: CASSPTTNRPNNEQFF. The CDR3 nucleotides read TGTGCCAGCAGCCCTACGACTAATCGCCCAAACAATGAGCAGTTCTTC.

Comments on this clonotype: The junction and the germline gene differ at one end; a read error may be behind it. The chain combines TRBV3-1 with TRBJ2-3, with unresolved D. From germline, CDR1 is LGHDT and CDR2 YNNKEL (reference sequence). The CDR3 length is 17 residues. The CDR3 bases are TGTGCCACCAGCCAACTATTACTGATGCGGCCCACAGATACGCAGTATTTT. Translated, it gives CATSQLLLMRPTDTQYF.